A selection of T cell receptor beta chains follows, all from one sample in a study of blood T cells in healthy people across ages. TCRdb fed the 5' RACE reads into MiXCR, producing one record per CDR3 protein. The repertoire includes about 780,000 distinct CDR3 sequences, 35% to 50% of them detected once, and 15% to 20% sits in the top ten. Sequencing used blood. These receptors came from an elderly man in good health. The CDR3 runs from the conserved cysteine through the conserved F or W. D genes are given only for firm matches. Rows give clone size only sometimes, using once, few, many, or a class for an expanded clone.

-	once	TRBV20-1	TRBJ2-1	CSARDEGGVSGYNEQFF	TGCAGTGCTAGAGATGAGGGGGGCGTGAGTGGCTACAATGAGCAGTTCTTC
-	-	TRBV25-1	TRBJ2-7	CASSWVFGLYEQYF	TGTGCCAGCAGCTGGGTGTTCGGCCTCTACGAGCAGTACTTC
-	many	TRBV20-1	TRBJ2-5	CSAGSNDGQETQYF	TGCAGTGCTGGGAGCAACGACGGTCAAGAGACCCAGTACTTC
-	-	TRBV9	TRBJ2-3	CASSPRSQGLDTQYF	TGTGCCAGCAGCCCCCGGTCTCAAGGGTTAGATACGCAGTATTTT
TRBD2	-	TRBV5-1	TRBJ2-3	CASSLEFGSGGEDTQYF	TGCGCCAGCAGCTTGGAGTTCGGTAGCGGGGGTGAGGATACGCAGTATTTT
-	few	TRBV9	TRBJ1-2	CASSVNGPGNGYTF	TGTGCCAGCAGCGTAAACGGTCCCGGGAATGGCTACACCTTC
-	-	TRBV5-1	TRBJ2-1	CASSRTPSGLYDEQFF	TGCGCCAGCAGCCGGACCCCCAGCGGGTTATACGATGAGCAGTTCTTT
TRBD1	once	TRBV14	TRBJ1-2	CASSQAWGRDREQSYGYTF	TGTGCCAGCAGCCAAGCGTGGGGCCGGGACAGGGAACAATCCTATGGCTACACCTTC
TRBD1	-	TRBV30	TRBJ1-2	CAWSADRNYGYTF	TGTGCCTGGAGTGCGGACAGGAACTATGGCTACACCTTC
TRBD2	few	TRBV6-2/TRBV6-3	TRBJ2-3	CASTETGTSGFTGTDTQYF	TGTGCCAGCACCGAGACCGGGACTAGCGGATTTACCGGTACAGATACGCAGTATTTT
-	-	TRBV13	TRBJ2-1	CASSFPGLYNEQFF	TGTGCCAGCAGCTTTCCGGGACTCTACAATGAGCAGTTCTTC
-	few	TRBV7-3	TRBJ2-3	CASEATAQYF	TGTGCCAGCGAGGCTACTGCGCAGTATTTT
-	few	TRBV5-1	TRBJ1-1	CASSVFGGRTEAFF	TGCGCCAGCAGCGTCTTCGGGGGGCGGACTGAAGCTTTCTTT
TRBD2	-	TRBV6-6	TRBJ2-1	CASSYELTSGRAGEQFF	TGTGCCAGCAGTTACGAATTGACTAGCGGGAGGGCCGGTGAGCAGTTCTTC
TRBD2	many	TRBV6-5	TRBJ2-1	CASRGGTSGYNEQFF	TGTGCCAGCAGGGGCGGGACTAGCGGTTACAATGAGCAGTTCTTC
-	-	TRBV5-1	TRBJ2-3	CASGVLGWESDTQYF	TGCGCCAGCGGCGTCCTCGGATGGGAGTCAGATACGCAGTATTTT
-	-	TRBV7-2	TRBJ2-5	CASSLAGWSSRETQYF	TGTGCCAGCAGCTTAGCGGGGTGGTCTAGTAGGGAGACCCAGTACTTC
-	-	TRBV27	TRBJ2-5	CASRGVGAGEETQYF	TGTGCCAGCAGAGGGGTCGGGGCGGGCGAAGAGACCCAGTACTTC
TRBD1	few	TRBV18	TRBJ2-5	CASSRGTGRQETQYF	TGTGCCAGCTCACGCGGGACAGGAAGACAAGAGACCCAGTACTTC
TRBD1	-	TRBV5-1	TRBJ2-1	CASSWPRDRVDNEQFF	TGCGCCAGCAGCTGGCCCCGGGACAGGGTAGACAATGAGCAGTTCTTC
TRBD2	-	TRBV9	TRBJ2-3	CASSAGLAGGAEGSDTQYF	TGTGCCAGCAGCGCCGGACTAGCGGGAGGCGCCGAGGGTTCGGATACGCAGTATTTT
TRBD2	few	TRBV28	TRBJ2-1	CASSLYQASGSYEQFF	TGTGCCAGCAGTTTATACCAGGCTAGCGGGAGCTATGAGCAGTTCTTC
-	once	TRBV20-1	TRBJ2-2	CSARRAPTGELFF	TGCAGTGCGAGGAGGGCGCCCACCGGGGAGCTGTTTTTT
-	-	TRBV13	TRBJ1-5	CASSLQRNQPQHF	TGTGCCAGCAGCTTACAGCGCAATCAGCCCCAGCATTTT
TRBD2	few	TRBV29-1	TRBJ2-7	CSALDATSGVPGYEQYF	TGCAGCGCTTTAGATGCGACTAGCGGGGTACCAGGATACGAGCAGTACTTC
TRBD1	-	TRBV30	TRBJ2-7	CAWGGQVALNEQYF	TGTGCCTGGGGAGGACAGGTCGCGCTTAACGAGCAGTACTTC
TRBD2	few	TRBV6-2/TRBV6-3	TRBJ2-3	CASIGSGRAADTQYF	TGTGCCAGCATCGGTAGCGGGAGGGCCGCAGATACGCAGTATTTT
-	-	TRBV9	TRBJ2-3	CASSVSSNTDTQYF	TGTGCCAGCAGCGTCTCCTCAAATACAGATACGCAGTATTTT
TRBD2	-	TRBV7-2	TRBJ2-3	CASSLKAGGSVPATQYF	TGTGCCAGCAGCTTAAAAGCGGGAGGCTCTGTTCCGGCTACGCAGTATTTT
-	-	TRBV5-1	TRBJ2-3	CASSSESRDTQYF	TGCGCCAGCAGCTCCGAGAGCCGGGATACGCAGTATTTT
TRBD1	many	TRBV6-6	TRBJ1-4	CASSPGDRGNEKLFF	TGTGCCAGCAGTCCTGGGGACAGGGGTAATGAAAAACTGTTTTTT
-	-	TRBV29-1	TRBJ2-1	CSVRRGDYNEQFF	TGCAGCGTCCGGAGAGGGGACTACAATGAGCAGTTCTTC
TRBD2	many	TRBV6-2/TRBV6-3	TRBJ2-7	CASTAEPSGSYEQYF	TGTGCCAGCACCGCCGAGCCTAGCGGGAGTTACGAGCAGTACTTC
-	many	TRBV29-1	TRBJ2-7	CSVLLGYEQYF	TGCAGCGTGCTGCTTGGCTACGAGCAGTACTTC
-	-	TRBV7-8	TRBJ1-4	CASSTTGYNEKLFF	TGTGCCAGCAGCACGACAGGCTATAATGAAAAACTGTTTTTT
TRBD1	few	TRBV27	TRBJ2-3	CASYGQGKGRTDTQYF	TGTGCCAGCTATGGACAGGGGAAAGGACGCACAGATACGCAGTATTTT
-	-	TRBV5-1	TRBJ1-3	CASSLLPSSGNTIYF	TGCGCCAGCAGCTTGTTGCCAAGCTCTGGAAACACCATATATTTT
-	-	TRBV20-1	TRBJ2-7	CSARARPGAYNEQYF	TGCAGCGCTAGAGCTAGGCCCGGGGCCTACAATGAGCAGTACTTC
TRBD1	few	TRBV7-3	TRBJ2-2	CASSLTWGQGANTGELFF	TGTGCCAGCAGCTTAACCTGGGGACAGGGGGCGAACACCGGGGAGCTGTTTTTT
TRBD1	few	TRBV7-2	TRBJ1-5	CASSADRDQPQHF	TGTGCCAGCAGCGCCGACAGGGATCAGCCCCAGCATTTT
-	few	TRBV5-1	TRBJ2-3	CASSLVLGQDTQYF	TGCGCCAGCAGCTTGGTCCTAGGCCAGGATACGCAGTATTTT
-	-	TRBV28	TRBJ1-1	CASTSPFRSTSTEAFF	TGTGCCAGCACCTCACCGTTTAGGAGCACTAGCACTGAAGCTTTCTTT
-	-	TRBV12-3/TRBV12-4	TRBJ2-1	CASTRPLTGGYNEQFF	TGTGCCAGCACCCGGCCGTTAACGGGCGGGTACAATGAGCAGTTCTTC
-	-	TRBV7-9	TRBJ2-5	CASSLDWSGQETQYF	TGTGCCAGCAGCTTAGATTGGAGCGGACAAGAGACCCAGTACTTC